Listed below are T cell receptor beta chains from one sample, sequenced in a study of blood T cell repertoires in COVID-19. Only in-frame clones appear in the TCRdb table, and some are missing; sequencing was by immunoSEQ multiplex PCR. The sample gives about 380,000 clones, about 85% of which show up once; roughly 3.7% is in the top ten. Sequenced material: peripheral blood. These receptors were obtained from a woman younger than 35 with acute or convalescent COVID-19. The CDR3 runs from the conserved cysteine through the conserved F or W. D genes are given only for firm matches. The size field is filled for only some rows; it gives once, few, many or a size class.

clone_size | d_call | j_call | v_call | cdr3_nt | cdr3_aa
few | TRBD1 | TRBJ1-5 | TRBV4-1 | TGCGCCAGCAGCCAAGCAACAGGGGTTCCCCAGCATTTT | CASSQATGVPQHF
- | TRBD1 | TRBJ1-1 | TRBV10-1 | TGCGCCAGCAGTGAGTCGTACGGGACAGGGGTGGCTTTCTTT | CASSESYGTGVAFF
- | - | TRBJ2-7 | TRBV11-2 | TGTGCCAGCAGCTTTGTTAGGGGGGGTTACGAGCAGTACTTC | CASSFVRGGYEQYF
- | TRBD1 | TRBJ2-3 | TRBV2 | TGTGCCTCCCAAAGGACAGGGGGGTATAATACGCAGTATTTT | CASQRTGGYNTQYF
- | - | TRBJ1-1 | TRBV5-1 | TGCGCCAGCAGCTTGGTAGAAGGCAGGGAGGGATGGAGCACTGAAGCTTTCTTT | CASSLVEGREGWSTEAFF
- | TRBD1 | TRBJ1-1 | TRBV3-1/TRBV3-2 | TGTGCCAGCAGCCAACTCGGGACAGGGGACACTGAAGCTTTCTTT | CASSQLGTGDTEAFF
few | TRBD1 | TRBJ1-5 | TRBV28 | TGTGCCAGCAGTTCTCCCGGGACAGGGGGGGGTCATCAGCCCCAGCATTTT | CASSSPGTGGGHQPQHF
- | TRBD1 | TRBJ1-1 | TRBV28 | TGTGCCAGCATTATAGACAGGGGCCCATCGCTGACTGAAGCTTTCTTT | CASIIDRGPSLTEAFF
- | TRBD2 | TRBJ2-5 | TRBV15 | TGTGCCACCAGCAGAGCAGGGAGGGTCTCTAGGGCCGGAGAGACCCAGTACTTC | CATSRAGRVSRAGETQYF
- | TRBD2 | TRBJ2-3 | TRBV2 | TGTGCCAGCAGTGTAGCGGGGCTTGCCACAGATACGCAGTATTTT | CASSVAGLATDTQYF
- | TRBD1 | TRBJ1-4 | TRBV18 | TGTGCCAGCTCATCGGACAGGGCCGGCGAAAAACTGTTTTTT | CASSSDRAGEKLFF
- | - | TRBJ2-5 | TRBV24-1 | TGTGCCACCAGTGCCGAAGGAAACAGTGAGACCCAGTACTTC | CATSAEGNSETQYF
- | TRBD2 | TRBJ2-1 | TRBV10-2 | TGCGCCAGCAGTGCCCTCCGGACTAGCGGGAGATTATACAATGAGCAGTTCTTC | CASSALRTSGRLYNEQFF
- | TRBD1 | TRBJ2-7 | TRBV19 | TGTGCCAGTAGTGCGGGGTTTCCGGACAGGGGGGTGGGCGAGCAGTACTTC | CASSAGFPDRGVGEQYF
- | - | TRBJ2-1 | TRBV7-3 | TGTGCCAGCAGTGGAACGGCGGCGGAGTACAATGAGCAGTTCTTC | CASSGTAAEYNEQFF
- | - | TRBJ2-2 | TRBV5-1 | TGCGCCAGCAGCTCTCCGGGACATTCAAGGGGGGAGCTGTTTTTT | CASSSPGHSRGELFF
- | TRBD1 | TRBJ1-2 | TRBV11-2 | TGTGCCAGCAGCCCCAACACAGGGGGCAGGTATGGCTACACCTTC | CASSPNTGGRYGYTF
- | - | TRBJ2-7 | TRBV5-1 | TGCGCCAGCAGAACCCAGGCAGGGGTTTACGAGCAGTACTTC | CASRTQAGVYEQYF
- | TRBD1 | TRBJ1-3 | TRBV29-1 | TGCAGCGTTGAAGATCGTATACCCCCGGGACAGGGGGCCCGAAACACCATATATTTT | CSVEDRIPPGQGARNTIYF
- | - | TRBJ1-2 | TRBV15 | TGTGCCACCAGCAGAGATCTAAGGGGGTCTGGCTACACCTTC | CATSRDLRGSGYTF
- | - | TRBJ2-5 | TRBV7-2 | TGTGCCAGCAGCTTAAATTCGGGAAAAGAGACCCAGTACTTC | CASSLNSGKETQYF
- | - | TRBJ1-5 | TRBV2 | TGTGCCAGCACCCCCAGGGTCAGGGATAGCAATCAGCCCCAGCATTTT | CASTPRVRDSNQPQHF
once | - | TRBJ2-1 | TRBV2 | TGTGCCTCCGGGGGGCCAGAGGGGTTCCATGAGCAGTTCTTC | CASGGPEGFHEQFF
- | - | TRBJ1-1 | TRBV6-5 | TGTGCCAGCAGGCCCCGGGGGGGGGCGGGTGAAGCTTTCTTT | CASRPRGGAGEAFF
- | - | TRBJ2-3 | TRBV12-3/TRBV12-4 | TGTGCCAGCTATAAAGATACGCAGTATTTT | CASYKDTQYF
- | - | TRBJ2-3 | TRBV7-3 | TGTGCCAGCAGCCGCGGAGCCGGGGAGGTAGATACGCAGTATTTT | CASSRGAGEVDTQYF
few | - | TRBJ2-5 | TRBV7-3 | TGTGCCAGCAGCTTAAATGGAGTATTGGAGACCCAGTACTTC | CASSLNGVLETQYF
- | TRBD2 | TRBJ2-7 | TRBV9 | TGTGCCAGCAGCGTGTCGGGTAGCGGGAGTGGTGAGCAGTACTTC | CASSVSGSGSGEQYF
- | TRBD1 | TRBJ1-6 | TRBV6-5 | TGTGCCAGCAGTTACAAGGGGGCTGTCAGTCATTCACCCCTCCACTTT | CASSYKGAVSHSPLHF
- | TRBD2 | TRBJ2-7 | TRBV29-1 | TGCAGCGTAGCGGGACTAGCGGGTTACTACGAGCAGTACTTC | CSVAGLAGYYEQYF
- | TRBD1 | TRBJ2-1 | TRBV19 | TGTGCCAGTAGTAAGGGGGCACAAAGCCATGAGCAGTTCTTC | CASSKGAQSHEQFF
- | TRBD2 | TRBJ2-2 | TRBV27 | TGTGCCAGCAGTTTAGGTAGCGGGGGTAACACCGGGGAGCTGTTTTTT | CASSLGSGGNTGELFF
once | - | TRBJ1-5 | TRBV20-1 | TGCAGTGCTAGTCTCCGGTTCGGGGAGAATCAGCCCCAGCATTTT | CSASLRFGENQPQHF
- | - | TRBJ2-1 | TRBV9 | TGTGCCAGCAGCGTCAGCGACGATGAGCAGTTCTTC | CASSVSDDEQFF
- | - | TRBJ1-1 | TRBV10-1 | TGCGCCAGCAGGGGAGACACTGAAGCTTTCTTT | CASRGDTEAFF
- | - | TRBJ1-1 | TRBV6-9 | TGTGCCAGCAGTTCTCAGGGCACGAACACTGAAGCTTTCTTT | CASSSQGTNTEAFF
- | - | TRBJ1-6 | TRBV7-9 | TGTGCCAGCAGCTTAGAGCAGAGGAGGTCACCCCTCCACTTT | CASSLEQRRSPLHF
- | TRBD1 | TRBJ2-3 | TRBV29-1 | TGCGGAGGACAGGGGGGAACCCGAACCACAGATACGCAGTATTTT | CGGQGGTRTTDTQYF
- | TRBD1 | TRBJ1-2 | TRBV5-1 | TGCGCCAGCAGCCCCAAATGGACAGGGACAATTAACTATGGCTACACCTTC | CASSPKWTGTINYGYTF
- | - | TRBJ1-3 | TRBV5-1 | TGCGCCAGCAGCTTGGGACAGTTCTCTGGAAACACCATATATTTT | CASSLGQFSGNTIYF
- | TRBD2 | TRBJ2-1 | TRBV19 | TGTGCCAGTAGTATGGAGGGACTAGCGGGGGGGACAACCTACAATGAGCAGTTCTTC | CASSMEGLAGGTTYNEQFF
- | - | TRBJ1-6 | TRBV11-2 | TGTGCCAGCAGCCATGACAGCTCCTATAATTCACCCCTCCACTTT | CASSHDSSYNSPLHF
- | TRBD2 | TRBJ2-7 | TRBV2 | TGTGCCGCCTCGGGGACTACCTACGAGCAGTACTTC | CAASGTTYEQYF
- | - | TRBJ2-2 | TRBV24-1 | TGTGCCACCAGTGATTCAGGGTTAGGGGAGCTGTTTTTT | CATSDSGLGELFF
- | - | TRBJ1-6 | TRBV6-5 | TGTGCCAGCAGTAAGGGGACATGGGGTTCACCCCTCCACTTT | CASSKGTWGSPLHF
- | - | TRBJ2-1 | TRBV7-9 | TGTGCCAGCAGCTATTCGGGAGACCGGTTCTTC | CASSYSGDRFF
once | - | TRBJ1-2 | TRBV5-1 | TGCGCCAGCAGCTTAGAAGGGGCTAACTATGGCTACACCTTC | CASSLEGANYGYTF
- | TRBD2 | TRBJ2-2 | TRBV27 | TGTGCCAGCAGTTTATCTCCGGGAGGGAGGATCGGGGAGCTGTTTTTT | CASSLSPGGRIGELFF
- | - | TRBJ2-5 | TRBV5-6 | TGTGCCAGCAGCTTGGCCGCGAGAGAGACCCAGTACTTC | CASSLAARETQYF
- | - | TRBJ2-3 | TRBV6-5 | TGTGCCAGCAGTTACTACAGGGCTAGCACAGATACGCAGTATTTT | CASSYYRASTDTQYF
- | TRBD1 | TRBJ2-1 | TRBV28 | TGTGCCAGCAGTCCCCCCAGGGGGTTGCACAATGAGCAGTTCTTC | CASSPPRGLHNEQFF
- | TRBD1 | TRBJ1-2 | TRBV28 | TGTGCCAGCACCGCGAGGCCTGGGACAGGATTCTATGGCTACACCTTC | CASTARPGTGFYGYTF
- | - | TRBJ2-5 | TRBV9 | TGTGCCAGCAGCGAGGGGGACCAGGGACGGGAGACCCAGTACTTC | CASSEGDQGRETQYF
- | TRBD2 | TRBJ2-1 | TRBV4-1 | TGCGCCAGCAGCCAAGAGGTCCGGACTAGCGGCGTCAATGAGCAGTTCTTC | CASSQEVRTSGVNEQFF
- | TRBD2 | TRBJ2-5 | TRBV5-4 | TGTGCCAGCAGCTTAGGCGGGAGGGGGGGTAAAGAGACCCAGTACTTC | CASSLGGRGGKETQYF
- | - | TRBJ2-3 | TRBV19 | TGTGCCAGTAGTGTGCGGGATACGCAGTATTTT | CASSVRDTQYF
- | - | TRBJ1-2 | TRBV19 | TGTGCCAGTAACGTGGGAGGTGGTGGCTACACCTTC | CASNVGGGGYTF
- | - | TRBJ2-7 | TRBV5-4 | TGTGCCAGCACCAGCGGCTACGAGCAGTACTTC | CASTSGYEQYF